A selection of T cell receptor beta chains follows, all from one sample in a study of blood T cell repertoires in COVID-19. Data came from immunoSEQ multiplex PCR; TCRdb stores just in-frame clones and leaves some out. The sample consists of approximately 65,000 clones, 90% of them appearing once. Material for sequencing was peripheral blood. All receptors derive from a man over 45 with COVID-19, enrolled during active disease. Both conserved end residues are trimmed from each CDR3. The order of the fields is J gene, V gene, CDR3 protein.

j_call: TRBJ2-1
v_call: TRBV4-1
cdr3_aa: ASSKTSGPYNEQF

j_call: TRBJ2-2
v_call: TRBV7-3
cdr3_aa: ASSLRVQNTGELF

j_call: TRBJ2-1
v_call: TRBV6-4
cdr3_aa: ASSDKASSISGQF

j_call: TRBJ1-1
v_call: TRBV10-3
cdr3_aa: AIRVQGSGGLEAF

j_call: TRBJ2-7
v_call: TRBV7-2
cdr3_aa: ASRRAGFYEQY

j_call: TRBJ2-2
v_call: TRBV11-2
cdr3_aa: ASSSTGAQTSWELF

j_call: TRBJ2-6
v_call: TRBV10-3
cdr3_aa: AISGDRDLSFGANVLT

j_call: TRBJ2-3
v_call: TRBV9
cdr3_aa: ASSGNRVKDTQY

j_call: TRBJ2-2
v_call: TRBV4-1
cdr3_aa: ASSRRVGVTSGSTGELF

j_call: TRBJ2-1
v_call: TRBV11-3
cdr3_aa: ASSTTSGKGDNEQF

j_call: TRBJ2-7
v_call: TRBV28
cdr3_aa: ASSFHDRGAYEQY

j_call: TRBJ1-1
v_call: TRBV18
cdr3_aa: ASTREHLTEAF

j_call: TRBJ1-5
v_call: TRBV4-2
cdr3_aa: ASSQPGDRGVSNQPQH

j_call: TRBJ2-1
v_call: TRBV7-9
cdr3_aa: ASSSPPSGRSYNEQF

j_call: TRBJ2-6
v_call: TRBV10-3
cdr3_aa: AISGGTGGTGANVLT

j_call: TRBJ1-2
v_call: TRBV19
cdr3_aa: ASSTGPQESDGYT

j_call: TRBJ2-7
v_call: TRBV3-1/TRBV3-2
cdr3_aa: ASSHPLSTNPYEQY

j_call: TRBJ1-5
v_call: TRBV27
cdr3_aa: ASRSGGNNQPQH

j_call: TRBJ2-4
v_call: TRBV27
cdr3_aa: ASSVTGFNLAKNIQY

j_call: TRBJ1-2
v_call: TRBV2
cdr3_aa: ASSLTGQPYGYT

j_call: TRBJ2-3
v_call: TRBV5-1
cdr3_aa: ASSPGQGTDTQY

j_call: TRBJ2-7
v_call: TRBV11-1
cdr3_aa: ASSLAEDRDYEQY

j_call: TRBJ1-5
v_call: TRBV6-5
cdr3_aa: ASTYRNQPQH